The 22 T cell receptor beta chains given below trace back to one sample, sequenced in a study of T cell responses to AZD1222 COVID-19 vaccine. TCRdb's table, derived via immunoSEQ multiplex PCR, lists solely in-frame clones and lacks some. The sample shows roughly 140,000 clones, more than 70% of them seen only once. The specimen comprised peripheral blood, sampled on day 0 of AZD1222 vaccination. These receptors came from an adult in good health.

For this clone: Other DNA variants within this sample encode the same CDR3. CDR3 sequence (DNA): TGTGCCAGCAGTTACGGGGGACACACTGAAGCTTTCTTT. This sequence encodes CASSYGGHTEAFF. The chain recombines TRBV6-5 with TRBJ1-1; possibly TRBD1 for D (5 bases). This CDR3 is built from 13 residues. CDR1 is MNHEY, CDR2 SVGAGI, per germline. V lost 2 bases and J lost 3, with 7 bases in between.

V and J are TRBV5-1 and TRBJ2-7; the match to TRBD1 covers 7 bases. The germline V gene has CDR1 SGHRS and CDR2 YFSETQ. Trimming took 8 bases from V and 0 from J; bases not matched to a gene: 5. CDR3 length: 13 amino acids. The CDR3 bases are TGCGCCAGTCACAGGGGTTCCTCCTACGAGCAGTACTTC. Translating gives CASHRGSSYEQYF.

This clone was picked up one time. The chain carries TRBV10-3 and TRBJ1-5; TRBD1 matches 7 bases. The trim removed 8 bases at V and 8 bases at J, leaving 3 bases unmatched. The CDR3 spans 11 residues. CDR1 and CDR2 from the germline V gene are ENHRY and SYGVKD. The CDR3: CAIRDREPQHF. The CDR3 DNA follows: TGTGCCATCCGAGACAGGGAGCCCCAGCATTTT.

This rearrangement joins TRBV5-4 to TRBJ1-3; 7 nucleotides agree with TRBD1. Germline V gene data show CDR1 as SGHNT and CDR2 as YYREEE (reference sequence). The CDR3 is made up of 15 amino acids. Trimming removed 5 bases from V and 4 bases from J; junction bases left unmatched: 9. CDR3 nucleotide sequence: TGTGCCAGCAGTGAGGGGGCGAATCTGGGAAACACCATATATTTT. This codes for CASSEGANLGNTIYF. Drawing the rest from reference TRBV5-4 and TRBJ1-3, the complete variable domain is ETGVTQSPTHLIKTRGQQVTLRCSSQSGHNTVSWYQQALGQGPQFIFQYYREEENGRGNFPPRFSGLQFPNYSSELNVNALELDDSALYLCASSEGANLGNTIYFGEGSWLTVV.

The chain's CDR3 is CASSSDPATYYNEQFF. The CDR3 nucleotides are TGCGCCAGCAGCTCCGACCCTGCAACCTACTACAATGAGCAGTTCTTC. The rearrangement joins TRBV4-3 to TRBJ2-1, with D unresolved. Trimming shortened V by 5 bases and J by 3 bases, and 17 bases separated the two germline ends. The germline CDR1 and CDR2 sequences are LGHNA and YSLEER. The CDR3 runs 16 residues.

This clone was recorded once. The chain couples TRBV10-3 to TRBJ2-1; 10 bases match TRBD2. CDR1 and CDR2 from the germline V gene are ENHRY and SYGVKD. The ends lost 7 bases at V and 4 bases at J; junction bases unmatched: 10. The CDR3 is made up of 16 amino acids. CDR3 nucleotides: TGTGCCATCACCCGGTGGCTAGCGGGAGCGTACAATGAGCAGTTCTTC. This encodes CAITRWLAGAYNEQFF.

V usage is TRBV2 and J usage is TRBJ1-2, with 7 bases fitting TRBD1. V trimming: 7 bases; J trimming: 2 bases; junction bases outside the gene matches: 7. This CDR3 has 14 residues. Germline CDR1 and CDR2: SNHLY and FYNNEI. The CDR3 reads CASKVDRLNYGYTF. In nucleotides, the CDR3 is TGTGCCAGCAAGGTGGACAGGTTAAACTATGGCTACACCTTC.

This clone was seen just once. Other DNA sequences of this sample code for an identical CDR3. The chain carries TRBV9 and TRBJ2-7; 11 positions agree with TRBD2. V shed 2 bases and J 2 bases; nucleotides not matched to a gene: 3. The germline V gene has CDR1 SGDLS and CDR2 YYNGEE. This CDR3 has 15 residues. CDR3 loop: CASSVGTSGTYEQYF. CDR3 DNA: TGTGCCAGCAGCGTGGGGACTAGCGGAACCTACGAGCAGTACTTC.

The chain combines TRBV3-1 (or the pseudogene TRBV3-2) with TRBJ2-2, with 12 bases fitting TRBD2. Trimming took 1 base from V and 6 from J; bases not matched to a gene: 3. CDR3 length: 16 residues. CDR1 LGHDT and CDR2 YNNKEL come from the germline V gene (reference sequence). The CDR3 coding sequence is TGTGCCAGCAGCCAAGGTCTAGCGGGAGGGTCCGGGGAGCTGTTTTTT. It is translated as CASSQGLAGGSGELFF.

DNA for the CDR3: TGTGCCAGCAGCAAACCGGGACAGGGTTCTAATGAGCAGTTCTTC. This gives the protein CASSKPGQGSNEQFF. The rearrangement joins TRBV7-3 to TRBJ2-1, with TRBD1 identical over 9 bases. The CDR3 runs 15 residues. The ends lost 5 bases at V and 7 bases at J; junction bases unmatched: 9. CDR1 and CDR2 from the germline V gene are SGHTA and FQGTGA.

The chain is built from TRBV2 and TRBJ1-6; D is possibly TRBD1 (6 bases). Germline CDR1 reads SNHLY; CDR2 reads FYNNEI. This CDR3 has 17 residues. V was pared by 6 bases and J by 1 base, with 16 bases between. This CDR3 is CASSPGRGDSYNSPLHF. Written as DNA, the CDR3 is TGTGCCAGCAGCCCCGGGAGGGGGGATTCCTATAATTCACCCCTCCACTTT.

DNA of the CDR3: TGTGCCAGCAGCTTAGATCGGCCGGGGGGCCGGATCACCGGGGAGCTGTTTTTT. This codes for CASSLDRPGGRITGELFF. The rearrangement uses TRBV11-3 and TRBJ2-2; perhaps TRBD2 as D (7 bases). Germline CDR1 is SGHNT and CDR2 is YENEEA. The V end lost 0 bases, the J end lost 4 bases, and 18 bases lay between the germline ends. The CDR3 consists of 18 residues.

V is TRBV4-1 and J is TRBJ1-5; possibly TRBD1 for D (6 bases). Trimming left V 0 bases short and J 7 bases short, with 10 bases between. The CDR3 runs 14 residues. Germline CDR1 reads MGHRA; CDR2 reads YSYEKL. The CDR3 sequence is CASSQEGQGQPQHF. CDR3 DNA: TGCGCCAGCAGCCAAGAGGGACAAGGGCAGCCCCAGCATTTT.

This clone was seen only a few times. CDR3 bases: TGTGCCAGCAGCCAGGCCGGGGAGGTCGGTCAGCCCCAGCATTTT. It is translated as CASSQAGEVGQPQHF. The chain recombines TRBV7-9 with TRBJ1-5; D is unclear. Trimming took 5 bases from V and 6 from J, leaving 17 bases between them. Germline V gene lookup returns CDR1 SEHNR and CDR2 FQNEAQ (reference sequence). The CDR3 runs 15 residues.

The CDR3 protein is CASSNIRLPPQYF. CDR3 coding DNA: TGCGCCAGCAGCAACATTAGGCTACCCCCGCAGTATTTT. This chain links TRBV4-1 with TRBJ2-3; D unclear. The V gene's germline CDR1 is MGHRA and CDR2 YSYEKL. There are 13 residues in the CDR3. V lost 5 bases to trimming and J lost 10 bases, with 16 bases between them.

This clone showed up just a few times. The V call is TRBV9, the J call TRBJ2-1, with D unclear. Germline CDR1 is SGDLS and CDR2 is YYNGEE. The CDR3 length is 13 residues. V was clipped by 4 bases and J by 6 bases, with 11 bases between them. DNA for the CDR3: TGTGCCAGCAGCTTGCGGCTGTCCAATGAGCAGTTCTTC. It translates to CASSLRLSNEQFF.

This chain links TRBV9 with TRBJ2-7; 7 positions match TRBD1. The germline gives CDR1 SGDLS, CDR2 YYNGEE. Unmatched junction bases numbered 8, after V lost 4 bases and J lost 4 bases. The CDR3 extends over 14 amino acids. This CDR3 is CASSTGQAGYEQYF. The CDR3 nucleotides read TGTGCCAGCAGCACCGGACAGGCCGGGTACGAGCAGTACTTC.

The chain couples TRBV4-3 to TRBJ2-7; 9 bases match TRBD1. CDR1 LGHNA and CDR2 YSLEER come from the germline V gene. The V gene end was trimmed by 1 base and the J gene end by 2 bases; junction bases not matched to a gene: 6. The CDR3 runs 16 residues. CDR3 bases: TGCGCCAGCAGCCAAGGATACAGGGGGCTCCCCTACGAGCAGTACTTC. Residues: CASSQGYRGLPYEQYF.

The chain uses TRBV19 and TRBJ2-3; D might be TRBD2 (6 bases). CDR1 LNHDA and CDR2 SQIVND come from the germline V gene (reference sequence). Trimming took 5 bases from V and 5 from J, leaving 14 bases between them. CDR3 length: 14 amino acids. In nucleotides, the CDR3 is TGTGCCAGTAGTTTTATAGCGGCTGGAGATACGCAGTATTTT. It encodes CASSFIAAGDTQYF. Variable domain in full (rest from reference TRBV19 and TRBJ2-3): DGGITQSPKYLFRKEGQNVTLSCEQNLNHDAMYWYRQDPGQGLRLIYYSQIVNDFQKGDIAEGYSVSREKKESFPLTVTSAQKNPTAFYLCASSFIAAGDTQYFGPGTRLTVL.

As to this clone: This specimen includes other DNA sequences encoding the same CDR3. The gene calls are TRBV3-1 (or the pseudogene TRBV3-2) and TRBJ2-2, with D perhaps TRBD1 or TRBD2 (5 bases each). CDR1 LGHDT and CDR2 YNNKEL come from the germline V gene (reference sequence). The CDR3 covers 12 residues. V dropped 3 bases and J dropped 6 bases, with 5 bases sitting between them. CDR3 sequence reads: CASSQGPGELFF. Here the CDR3 DNA reads TGTGCCAGCAGCCAGGGACCCGGGGAGCTGTTTTTT.

The sample holds one count of this clone. The chain recombines TRBV27 with TRBJ2-7; a possible D gene is TRBD1 (8 bases). The CDR3 spans 15 residues. V was cut by 4 bases and J by 3 bases, with 16 bases left in between. The germline V gene has CDR1 MNHEY and CDR2 SMNVEV (reference sequence). The CDR3 spells CASSSRTGRVYEQYF. The CDR3 coding sequence is TGTGCCAGCAGTTCGCGGACAGGGAGGGTCTACGAGCAGTACTTC.

The V call is TRBV7-3, the J call TRBJ2-5, with D possibly being TRBD1 or TRBD2 (5 bases each). Per the germline V gene, CDR1 is SGHTA and CDR2 is FQGTGA. The CDR3 runs to 15 residues. V dropped 4 bases and J dropped 5 bases, with 17 bases sitting between them. CDR3 in amino acids: CASSSGAGMMETQYF. The CDR3 DNA is TGTGCCAGCAGCTCCGGGGCAGGGATGATGGAGACCCAGTACTTC.